This T cell receptor (beta chain) derives from a study of human T cells and chemical hapten exposure. As to time point: patch test 3, about 24 weeks after DPC sensitization. The treatment: therapeutic diphenylcyclopropenone sensitization with weekly scalp DPC. Total RNA was isolated from unfractionated whole blood. CDR1 is SEHNR and CDR2 is FQNEAQ in the germline V gene (reference sequence). Trimming stripped 3 bases from V and 2 bases from J, with 13 bases between. The CDR3 extends over 15 amino acids. Original processing notes: Across samples, TCR counts had a median of about 93,000 and ranged from 23,224 to 690,600. TCRdb redid the calling of the RACE reads with MiXCR, one entry per CDR3 protein. What appears here as the V and J calls and clone size reflects TCRdb's work, not the paper's. The sample holds 30,000 to 40,000 distinct CDR3 sequences; over 7.5% are singletons and the top ten take roughly 25%.

Specimen: whole blood, collected in connection with sensitization to the hapten diphenylcyclopropenone (DPC). The origin of this receptor is a man aged 50 or older with alopecia areata. Some clones in this sample may be carry-over from other donors' samples. V is TRBV7-9 and J is TRBJ1-2, with a possible D match to TRBD1 (6 bases). CDR3: CASSLGHPVNYGYTF. The CDR3, as DNA: TGTGCCAGCAGCTTGGGACACCCTGTGAACTATGGCTACACCTTC.